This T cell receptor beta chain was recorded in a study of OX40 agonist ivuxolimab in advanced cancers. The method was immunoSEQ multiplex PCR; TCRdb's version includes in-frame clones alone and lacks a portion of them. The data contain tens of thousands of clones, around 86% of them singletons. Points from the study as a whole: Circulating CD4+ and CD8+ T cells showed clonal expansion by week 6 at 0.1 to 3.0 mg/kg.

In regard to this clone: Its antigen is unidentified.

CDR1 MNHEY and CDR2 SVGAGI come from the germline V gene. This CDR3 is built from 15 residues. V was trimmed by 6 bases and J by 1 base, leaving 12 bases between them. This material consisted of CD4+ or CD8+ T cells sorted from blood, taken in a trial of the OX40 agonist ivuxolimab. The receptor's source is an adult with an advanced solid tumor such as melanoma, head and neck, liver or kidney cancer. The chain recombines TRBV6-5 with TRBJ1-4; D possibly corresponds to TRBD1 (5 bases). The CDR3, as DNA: TGTGCCAGCAGAGGGGCTGCGGGAACTAATGAAAAACTGTTTTTT. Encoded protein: CASRGAAGTNEKLFF.